These 26 T cell receptor beta chains originate from one sample sequenced in a study of glioma-infiltrating T cells. The iRepertoire nested amplicon-rescue multiplex PCR amplified TCR alpha and beta CDR3s from RNA. TCRdb itself ran the multiplex PCR reads through MiXCR, one entry per CDR3 protein. The table lists roughly 350,000 distinct CDR3 sequences, less than 50% of them singletons. Sequencing input: glioma tissue, nonneoplastic brain tissue, or PBMCs (not recorded which). These receptors were obtained from a human donor with low-grade glioma or glioblastoma, undergoing nonglioma brain surgery, or in good health (not recorded which).

As for this clonotype: This may stem from a read error, because a much larger clone lies one nucleotide away. The chain joins TRBV20-1 to TRBJ2-3; 8 bases fit TRBD2. Germline-derived CDR1 and CDR2 are DFQATT and SNEGSKA (reference sequence). The CDR3 is 13 amino acids. V shed 5 bases, J shed 1 base, and the junction held 2 bases outside the gene matches. The chain's CDR3 is CSAERERTDTQYF. For the CDR3, the DNA is TGCAGTGCTGAGCGGGAGCGCACAGATACGCAGTATTTT.

This clonotype has a single count. The CDR3 nucleotides are TGTGCCAGCAGTGAACAGGGGAACTTCTACGAGCAGTACTTC. It encodes CASSEQGNFYEQYF. The V call is TRBV2, the J call TRBJ2-7; D possibly corresponds to TRBD1 (6 bases). The germline gives CDR1 SNHLY, CDR2 FYNNEI. V was clipped by 2 bases and J by 3 bases, with 11 bases between them. The CDR3 spans 14 residues.

The table lists this clonotype with many counts. This rearrangement joins TRBV29-1 to TRBJ1-2; D is perhaps TRBD1 (5 bases). Trimming took 8 bases from V and 7 from J, leaving 17 bases between them. From germline, CDR1 is SQVTM and CDR2 ANQGSEA. The CDR3 consists of 12 residues. For the CDR3, the DNA is TGCAGCACCCACCCCGGGGGGGGTGGCTACACCTTC. This codes for CSTHPGGGGYTF.

This clonotype turned up a few times. V gene TRBV2 combines with J gene TRBJ2-7; D possibly corresponds to TRBD1 (6 bases). CDR1 and CDR2 from the germline V gene are SNHLY and FYNNEI. V was pared by 6 bases and J by 4 bases, with 10 bases between. The CDR3 covers 12 residues. This CDR3 is CASRLDSYEQYF. The CDR3 nucleotides read TGTGCCAGCAGACTGGACAGTTACGAGCAGTACTTC. Drawing the rest from reference TRBV2 and TRBJ2-7, the complete variable domain is EPEVTQTPSHQVTQMGQEVILRCVPISNHLYFYWYRQILGQKVEFLVSFYNNEISEKSEIFDDQFSVERPDGSNFTLKIRSTKLEDSAMYFCASRLDSYEQYFGPGTRLTVT.

The chain carries TRBV5-1 and TRBJ2-7, with 9 bases lining up with TRBD1. The CDR3 runs 13 residues. The germline V gene encodes CDR1 SGHRS and CDR2 YFSETQ. V was clipped by 4 bases and J by 4 bases; unmatched bases: 3. CDR3 sequence: CASSRDREYEQYF. The CDR3 DNA reads TGCGCCAGCAGCAGGGACAGGGAATACGAGCAGTACTTC. The variable domain in full, with the rest retrieved from reference TRBV5-1 and TRBJ2-7, is KAGVTQTPRYLIKTRGQQVTLSCSPISGHRSVSWYQQTPGQGLQFLFEYFSETQRNKGNFPGRFSGRQFSNSRSEMNVSTLELGDSALYLCASSRDREYEQYFGPGTRLTVT.

This clonotype was detected many times. J is TRBJ1-1 and V is TRBV7-6; no clear D. Trimming pared 5 bases from V and 0 bases from J, leaving 19 bases between. Germline V gene sequence: CDR1 SGHVS, CDR2 FNYEAQ. This CDR3 is 17 amino acids long. The CDR3 DNA sequence: TGTGCCAGCAGCCCAACCAGGATCTGGGCGCTGAACACTGAAGCTTTCTTT. It specifies CASSPTRIWALNTEAFF.

The V gene is TRBV7-9, the J gene TRBJ1-5; 7 nucleotides line up with TRBD1. V trimming: 4 bases; J trimming: 3 bases; junction bases outside the gene matches: 9. Germline assignment: CDR1 SEHNR and CDR2 FQNEAQ (reference sequence). The CDR3 has 16 amino acids. CDR3 nucleotides: TGTGCCAGCAGCTGGTCCGGGACAGAACTCAATCAGCCCCAGCATTTT. This gives the protein CASSWSGTELNQPQHF.

J is TRBJ2-1 and V is TRBV4-1, with TRBD2 as a possible D gene (5 bases). This CDR3 has 14 residues. Germline CDR1 MGHRA, CDR2 YSYEKL. V dropped 0 bases and J dropped 4 bases, with 7 bases sitting between them. The CDR3 sequence is CASSQDRGYNEQFF. As DNA, the CDR3 is TGCGCCAGCAGCCAAGATCGGGGTTACAATGAGCAGTTCTTC.

For this clonotype: This may come from a read error, since a much larger clone is one base off. The chain combines TRBV27 with TRBJ2-5; TRBD1 matches at 7 bases. Germline loops: CDR1 MNHEY, CDR2 SMNVEV (reference sequence). The CDR3 is 14 residues long. The ends lost 3 bases at V and 7 bases at J; junction bases unmatched: 8. This CDR3 is CASSLPRGLGTQYF. The CDR3 nucleotides are TGTGCCAGCAGTTTGCCCAGGGGGTTGGGGACCCAGTACTTC.

This sequence joins TRBV6-6 and TRBJ2-7, with 8 bases matching TRBD1. This CDR3 has 16 amino acids. The trim removed 0 bases at V and 4 bases at J, leaving 8 bases unmatched. The germline CDR1 and CDR2 sequences are MNHNY and SVGAGI (reference sequence). The CDR3 DNA follows: TGTGCCAGCAGTTACTCGATGTCCAGGGGGCTGTACGAGCAGTACTTC. Translating gives CASSYSMSRGLYEQYF.

The V gene is TRBV18, the J gene TRBJ1-1; D is possibly TRBD1 (5 bases). CDR1 and CDR2 from the germline V gene are KGHSH and LQKENI. This CDR3 has 12 amino acids. V was cut by 8 bases and J by 6 bases, with 13 bases left in between. The CDR3 region is CASRGGGAEAFF. CDR3 DNA sequence: TGTGCCAGCAGGGGCGGGGGTGCTGAAGCTTTCTTT.

V usage is TRBV5-4 and J usage is TRBJ1-1, with a possible D match to TRBD1 (6 bases). V lost 4 bases and J lost 1, with 17 bases in between. Germline values: CDR1 SGHNT, CDR2 YYREEE (reference sequence). The CDR3 spans 16 residues. In nucleotides, the CDR3 is TGTGCCAGCAGCCCCGAGGGCTCGACAGGGAACACTGAAGCTTTCTTT. Protein: CASSPEGSTGNTEAFF.

The V and J genes are TRBV6-2 or TRBV6-3 and TRBJ2-1; maybe TRBD1 (5 bases). This CDR3 is built from 16 residues. Germline V gene sequence: CDR1 MNHEY, CDR2 SVGEGT. Between the trimmed V and J ends, which lost 5 bases and 4 bases, there was a span of 18 bases. As DNA, the CDR3 is TGTGCCAGCAGTGAGGCCCGACTTCAGGGTTACAATGAGCAGTTCTTC. Encoded protein: CASSEARLQGYNEQFF.

Concerning this clonotype itself: This may stem from a read error, because a much larger clone lies one nucleotide away. The CDR3 coding sequence is TGCGCCAGCAGCCAGCGGGAAGGAGAGGCCCAGTACTTC. This gives the protein CASSQREGEAQYF. The chain employs TRBV4-1 and TRBJ2-5, with D possibly TRBD2 on 6 matching bases. Per germline, CDR1 MGHRA and CDR2 YSYEKL. This CDR3 has 13 amino acids.

Ten or more counts support this clonotype. This chain connects TRBV20-1 to TRBJ1-5; tentatively, D is TRBD1 (6 bases). The CDR3 runs 14 residues. Germline V gene sequence: CDR1 DFQATT, CDR2 SNEGSKA (reference sequence). Trimming cost V 5 bases and J 4 bases, with 15 bases left between them. The CDR3 nucleotides read TGCAGTGCTTCAACTACAGGGAGGAATCAGCCCCAGCATTTT. This gives the protein CSASTTGRNQPQHF.

This clonotype was counted many times. The V and J genes are TRBV28 and TRBJ1-2; TRBD1 aligns across 7 bases. The CDR3 runs 14 residues. Trimming removed 5 bases from V and 0 bases from J; junction bases left unmatched: 3. The germline V gene encodes CDR1 MDHEN and CDR2 SYDVKM. CDR3 sequence: CASSRTGANYGYTF. CDR3 sequence (DNA): TGTGCCAGCAGTAGGACAGGTGCTAACTATGGCTACACCTTC.

About this clonotype itself: A much larger clone differs by one base, so this may be a read error. This chain links TRBV24-1 with TRBJ2-1; D might be TRBD1 (6 bases). This CDR3 comprises 14 residues. The germline V gene encodes CDR1 KGHDR and CDR2 SFDVKD. The CDR3 coding sequence is TGTGCCACCGCGACAGGAGGAGCCTACAATAAGCAGTTCTTC. It yields the protein CATATGGAYNKQFF.

Comment on this clonotype: Being one base from a much bigger clone, this may be a read error. This chain links TRBV6-2 or TRBV6-3 with TRBJ2-1; TRBD2 matches at 8 bases. The germline CDR1 and CDR2 sequences are MNHEY and SVGEGT. CDR3 length: 15 amino acids. CDR3 coding DNA: TGTGCCAGCAGTTACGGGACGGGAGGGGCCCATGAGCAGCTCTTC. It encodes CASSYGTGGAHEQLF.

This clonotype was found once. V is TRBV2 and J is TRBJ2-5, with 7 bases that match TRBD1. The J call could be wrong; TRBJ2-7 is a better fit for the DNA end. The CDR3 is made up of 20 amino acids. Germline assignment: CDR1 SNHLY and CDR2 FYNNEI. The CDR3: CASSECFGTELSETVYEQYF. Here the CDR3 DNA reads TGTGCCAGCAGTGAGTGTTTCGGGACAGAACTTTCTGAGACGGTCTACGAGCAGTACTTC.

To note about this clonotype: At one of its ends the junction is not consistent with the germline gene, which may arise from a read error. The chain links TRBV19 to TRBJ2-3; TRBD2 is a possible D gene (6 bases). The length of the CDR3 is 14 residues. The germline V gene encodes CDR1 LNHDA and CDR2 SQIVND (reference sequence). The CDR3 here is CASSIAGEADTQCF. The CDR3, as DNA: TGTGCCAGTAGTATAGCGGGAGAGGCGGATACGCAGTGTTTT.

A remark on this clonotype: At one end the junction does not follow the germline gene, possibly because of a read error. The chain has TRBV5-1 and TRBJ2-1, with D unresolved. Germline V CDR1 and CDR2: SGHRS, YFSETQ. The CDR3 is made up of 15 amino acids. CDR3 bases: TGCGCCAGCGGCTTCTACCAGACCCTAAACAATGAGCAGTTCTTC. Translated: CASGFYQTLNNEQFF.

A remark on this clonotype: Since a much larger clone is just one base distant, this may be a read error. V usage is TRBV28 and J usage is TRBJ1-5; no clear D. Deletions cut 4 bases from V and 6 bases from J, with 7 bases between. The CDR3 is 12 residues long. CDR1 is MDHEN, CDR2 SYDVKM, per germline. The CDR3 DNA reads as TGTGCCAGCAGTTCATATCTTCAGCCCCAGCATTTT. Translation: CASSSYLQPQHF. The full variable domain, in which reference TRBV28 and TRBJ1-5 provide the parts outside the CDR3, is DVKVTQSSRYLVKRTGEKVFLECVQDMDHENMFWYRQDPGLGLRLIYFSYDVKMKEKGDIPEGYSVSREKKERFSLILESASTNQTSMYLCASSSYLQPQHFGDGTRLSIL.

This clonotype has just a few counts. The rearrangement links TRBV14 to TRBJ2-2; possibly TRBD2 for D (6 bases). The germline CDR1 and CDR2 sequences are SGHDN and FVKESK. The V and J ends lost 3 bases and 9 bases respectively, with 11 bases between them. This CDR3 is 13 amino acids long. CDR3 in DNA: TGTGCCAGCAGCCACGGGGGTCGGCGGGAGCTGTTTTTT. Translated, it gives CASSHGGRRELFF.

This clonotype was found many times. The DNA of the CDR3 is TGTGCCAGCAGTGTTCTAGCTGGGCACAATGAGCAGTTCTTC. This translates into CASSVLAGHNEQFF. V and J are TRBV6-1 and TRBJ2-1, with D maybe TRBD2 (5 bases). V lost 4 bases and J 5 bases, leaving 12 bases between the germline ends. The germline gives CDR1 MNHNS, CDR2 SASEGT. The CDR3 has 14 residues.

This clonotype has more than one count but fewer than ten. V is TRBV7-9 and J is TRBJ1-6; the D is unclear. V lost 1 base and J 4 bases, leaving 5 bases between the germline ends. CDR3 length equals 14 residues. Germline V lookup: CDR1 SEHNR, CDR2 FQNEAQ (reference sequence). CDR3 amino acids: CASSLEQYNSPLHF. The CDR3 coding sequence is TGTGCCAGCAGCTTAGAACAATATAATTCACCCCTCCACTTT.

The chain carries TRBV7-8 and TRBJ2-5; TRBD2 might be the D (6 bases). Germline V gene sequence: CDR1 SGHVS, CDR2 FQNEAQ. CDR3 length: 12 residues. Trimming shortened V by 3 bases and J by 10 bases, and 12 bases separated the two germline ends. In DNA, the CDR3 is TGTGCCAGCAGCTTGGGACTCGAAGACCAGTACTTC. The encoded protein is CASSLGLEDQYF.